This TCR beta chain stems from a study of OX40 agonist ivuxolimab in advanced cancers. Study summary: An anti-OX40 (CD134) antibody with agonistic activity, ivuxolimab, was administered to patients.

TCRdb keeps only in-frame clones here, not all; method: immunoSEQ multiplex PCR. The sample lists tens of thousands of clones, around 86% occurring once. This CDR3 has 15 amino acids. The V end was cut by 0 bases, the J end by 2 bases, with 11 bases between. Germline V gene data show CDR1 as MNHNY and CDR2 as SVGAGI (reference sequence). The source was CD4+ or CD8+ T cells sorted from blood, collected in a trial of the OX40 agonist ivuxolimab. The sequence derives from an adult with an advanced solid tumor such as melanoma, head and neck, liver or kidney cancer. The chain carries TRBV6-6 and TRBJ2-7; D may be TRBD1 or TRBD2 (5 bases each). The CDR3 loop reads CASSYSRDGAYEQYF. DNA for the CDR3: TGTGCCAGCAGTTACTCCCGGGACGGAGCCTACGAGCAGTACTTC.